These 9 T cell receptor beta chains originate from one sample sequenced in a study of post-analysis software for immune sequencing data. Findings and limits, study-wide: Compared with controls, patients had more of roughly five TRBV segments, including TRBV5-6, TRBV5-1 and TRBV20-1.

These receptors have no identified antigens. cDNA libraries of TCR beta carried unique molecular identifiers. TCRdb analysed the PCR reads with MiXCR anew, one entry per CDR3 protein. Of fewer than 600,000 distinct CDR3 sequences listed, 45% are singletons. Material: blood. Source of these receptors: a girl aged 10 to 17 with multiple sclerosis.

The chain employs TRBV9 and TRBJ2-7; the D is unclear. Germline CDR1 is SGDLS and CDR2 is YYNGEE. The CDR3 is 13 amino acids. The germline V and J ends were trimmed by 4 bases and 4 bases, with 12 bases remaining between them. The DNA of the CDR3 is TGTGCCAGCAGCCGCACCCCTCTATACGAGCAGTACTTC. It is translated as CASSRTPLYEQYF.

CDR3 loop: CASSEGGTGGHEQYF. CDR3 DNA: TGTGCCAGCAGTGAAGGGGGGACAGGGGGCCACGAGCAGTACTTC. The J gene is TRBJ2-7, the V gene TRBV7-2, with TRBD1 matching 12 bases. V was clipped by 6 bases and J by 5 bases; unmatched bases: 8. The V gene's germline CDR1 is SGHTA and CDR2 FQGNSA. The CDR3 sequence is 15 residues long.

The table lists this clonotype with a few counts. The chain uses TRBV6-5 and TRBJ2-5, with TRBD2 matching over 10 bases. Germline values: CDR1 MNHEY, CDR2 SVGAGI. With 6 bases clipped from V and 9 bases from J, the junction kept 16 bases outside the gene matches. The CDR3 spans 16 residues. CDR3: CASRSPVSSGSLAQYF. In DNA form, the CDR3 reads TGTGCCAGCAGGTCACCGGTGTCTAGCGGGAGTTTGGCCCAGTACTTC.

The CDR3 loop reads CSNGGSSYNEQFF. Written as DNA, the CDR3 is TGCAGTAACGGGGGGAGCTCCTACAATGAGCAGTTCTTC. The chain couples TRBV20-1 to TRBJ2-1, with 7 bases fitting TRBD2. The CDR3 length is 13 residues. V lost 8 bases, J lost 0 bases, and 4 bases stayed unmatched. From germline, CDR1 is DFQATT and CDR2 SNEGSKA (reference sequence).

The chain links TRBV27 to TRBJ2-5, with TRBD2 as a possible D gene (6 bases). V shed 5 bases and J shed 0 bases, with 10 bases lying between them. The V gene's germline CDR1 is MNHEY and CDR2 SMNVEV (reference sequence). CDR3 length: 14 amino acids. Written as DNA, the CDR3 is TGTGCCAGCAGTACTAGCCGGCACCAAGAGACCCAGTACTTC. Translated, it gives CASSTSRHQETQYF.

The genes are TRBV5-1 and TRBJ1-1; D is unresolved. The germline V and J ends were trimmed by 0 bases and 5 bases, with 17 bases remaining between them. CDR1 SGHRS and CDR2 YFSETQ come from the germline V gene. The CDR3 is 16 amino acids. Written as DNA, the CDR3 is TGCGCCAGCAGCTTGGGGGTCTTGGCGGGTCGGACTGAAGCTTTCTTT. Amino acid sequence: CASSLGVLAGRTEAFF.

This chain connects TRBV20-1 to TRBJ2-7; D unclear. This CDR3 region has 11 residues. CDR1 and CDR2 from the germline V gene are DFQATT and SNEGSKA (reference sequence). Deletions cut 7 bases from V and 2 bases from J, with 9 bases between. The CDR3 bases are TGCAGTGTAGGCCTACCCTACGAGCAGTACTTC. Encoded protein: CSVGLPYEQYF.

This clonotype turned up a few times. This chain links TRBV20-1 with TRBJ2-1, with 7 bases matching TRBD2. V was pared by 0 bases and J by 9 bases, with 20 bases of the junction left unmatched. This CDR3 contains 18 residues. Per germline, CDR1 DFQATT and CDR2 SNEGSKA (reference sequence). The CDR3 bases are TGCAGTGCTAGAGATCGAGGAAGAGGCGGGAGTTGGGAGGGTGAGCAGTTCTTC. This codes for CSARDRGRGGSWEGEQFF.

The rearrangement joins TRBV9 to TRBJ1-2; 7 bases align to TRBD1. Trimming at V came to 2 bases and at J to 0 bases, leaving 4 bases not matched to a gene. The CDR3 covers 15 residues. CDR1 is SGDLS, CDR2 YYNGEE, per germline. CDR3 coding DNA: TGTGCCAGCAGCGTTTCAGGGGGAACTAACTATGGCTACACCTTC. It is translated as CASSVSGGTNYGYTF.